The 3 T cell receptor beta chains below were found in one sample sequenced in a study of CXCR3-negative and CXCR3-positive naive CD8 T cells. Study-wide results and limits: TRB CDR3s of CXCR3-positive naive cells were more hydrophobic than those of CXCR3-negative naive cells.

It was by 5' RACE with UMI labels that the TRB cDNA libraries were prepared. TCRdb re-called the 5' RACE reads; every CDR3 protein appears as one record, without DNA. Reported are around 84,000 distinct CDR3 sequences; the ten largest clones contain less than 0.85%. No cognate antigen is known for these TCRs. Sequencing was performed on naive CXCR3+ CD8+ T cells from blood. Subset indicated: CD45RO-CCR7+CD27+CD95- naive CD8+ T cells expressing CXCR3 (TNR3+). The receptors originated from a human donor in good health. Some clones in this sample may be carry-over from other donors' samples.

The V and J genes are TRBV7-9 and TRBJ2-1. From germline, CDR1 is SEHNR and CDR2 FQNEAQ (reference sequence). CDR3 size: 11 residues. Here the CDR3 reads CASSQGSEQFF.

The chain combines TRBV6-5 with TRBJ2-2; no DNA is available, so the TRBD2 call from TCRdb remains unchecked. This CDR3 has 13 residues. Germline V CDR1 and CDR2: MNHEY, SVGAGI. CDR3 sequence reads: CASSLGRAGELFF.

The chain employs TRBV7-9 and TRBJ1-4; the TRBD1 assignment by TCRdb is unverifiable without DNA. CDR1 and CDR2 (germline): SEHNR, FQNEAQ (reference sequence). The CDR3 sequence is 14 residues long. The chain's CDR3 is CASSDRTGEEKLFF.